This paragraph reports one TCR beta chain. This entry belongs to a study of blood T cell repertoires in COVID-19. In the study overall: PBMCs, B-cell-depleted T cells, or T cells were the source of the cDNA or gDNA that made up the material.

The assay was immunoSEQ multiplex PCR, and TCRdb's table has in-frame clones only and misses some. The data show 200,000 to 250,000 clones, around 86% seen once. This clonotype was sampled from a human donor in a cohort sampled during active COVID-19. Material for sequencing was peripheral blood.

This chain's CDR3 is CAISELDRVSDTQYF. In DNA, the CDR3 is TGTGCCATCAGTGAGTTGGACAGGGTATCAGATACGCAGTATTTT. The chain employs TRBV10-3 and TRBJ2-3, with 8 positions matching TRBD1. J was trimmed by 4 bases and V by 1 base; bases with no gene match: 4. The length of the CDR3 is 15 residues. Germline CDR1 and CDR2: ENHRY and SYGVKD.